This TCR beta chain was profiled in a study of somatic mutations in cytotoxic T cells in rheumatoid arthritis. Overall study findings and caveats: Healthy controls showed no age-related rise in CD8+ clonality, whereas rheumatoid arthritis patients did.

Points on this clone: The antigen is unknown.

The table came from immunoSEQ multiplex PCR; TCRdb's copy has only in-frame clones and leaves some out. The sample shows some 20,000 clones, around 84% of them seen only once. This CDR3 region has 15 residues. Germline values: CDR1 MNHEY, CDR2 SMNVEV (reference sequence). Trimming took off 5 bases at V and 5 bases at J, with 19 bases between the two ends. What was sequenced was CD8+ T cells sorted from blood. The V and J genes are TRBV27 and TRBJ2-7; D unresolved. This clonotype was obtained from a woman aged 45 to 65 in good health. CDR3 DNA: TGTGCCAGCAGTACCTATGTAGGGTCGTTGGACGAGCAGTACTTC. Its translation: CASSTYVGSLDEQYF.